The 8 T cell receptor beta chains given below trace back to one sample, sequenced in a study of vaccination and CD4 T cells after COVID-19. The treatment was: approximately 10-day PBMC culture with coronavirus spike peptide pools or control peptides (ViraFEST assay). CD4+ T cells that had been cultured provided DNA sequenced with the Oncomine TCR Beta short-read assay. TCRdb fed the PCR reads into MiXCR, producing one record per CDR3 protein. Of some 18,000 distinct CDR3 sequences in the sample, more than 50% were seen once. These TCRs' antigens remain unknown. The sequences come from CD4+ T cells from blood, cultured in vitro, collected before SARS-CoV-2 vaccination. These receptor sequences come from a human donor who had recovered from COVID-19.

V is TRBV5-1 and J is TRBJ2-7; 8 nucleotides line up with TRBD1. After removal of 2 bases from V and 7 bases from J, the junction contained 11 bases not matched to a gene. Germline values: CDR1 SGHRS, CDR2 YFSETQ. CDR3 length equals 15 residues. The CDR3 sequence is CASSLRGTGVGEQYF. Written as DNA, the CDR3 is TGCGCCAGCAGCTTAAGAGGGACAGGAGTTGGTGAGCAGTACTTC.

This clonotype was seen only a few times. The J gene is TRBJ1-2, the V gene TRBV7-3; D ambiguous. Germline CDR1 SGHTA, CDR2 FQGTGA. Trimming pared 2 bases from V and 4 bases from J, leaving 5 bases between. The CDR3 extends over 12 amino acids. The CDR3 here is CASSLVPYGYTF. DNA for the CDR3: TGTGCCAGCAGCTTAGTTCCCTATGGCTACACCTTC.

The chain uses TRBV19 and TRBJ2-3; D is ambiguous. Looked up from germline, CDR1 is LNHDA and CDR2 is SQIVND (reference sequence). This CDR3 is 14 amino acids long. Trimming pared 2 bases from V and 2 bases from J, leaving 8 bases between. The CDR3 coding sequence is TGTGCCAGTAGTATATTCGGCACCACAGATACGCAGTATTTT. Translating it yields CASSIFGTTDTQYF.

CDR3 sequence reads: CASSLVGGGRNTGELFF. The CDR3 DNA sequence: TGTGCCAGCAGCTTAGTGGGGGGAGGGCGCAACACCGGGGAGCTGTTTTTT. The chain carries TRBV7-2 and TRBJ2-2, with 7 bases matching TRBD2. The CDR3 is 17 amino acids. Looked up from germline, CDR1 is SGHTA and CDR2 is FQGNSA. V lost 1 base and J lost 2; bases outside the gene matches: 7.

V and J are TRBV6-5 and TRBJ1-2; D perhaps matches TRBD1 (5 bases). Trimming took off 1 base at V and 4 bases at J, with 16 bases between the two ends. The CDR3 loop spans 16 amino acids. The V gene's germline CDR1 is MNHEY and CDR2 SVGAGI. This CDR3 reads CASSYLLGAASYGYTF. CDR3 bases: TGTGCCAGCAGTTACTTACTTGGGGCGGCAAGCTATGGCTACACCTTC.

This chain uses TRBV6-2 or TRBV6-3 with TRBJ1-5; 8 bases fit TRBD1. The CDR3 has 20 residues. With 0 bases clipped from V and 1 base from J, the junction kept 14 bases outside the gene matches. Germline V lookup: CDR1 MNHEY, CDR2 SVGEGT. This CDR3 is CASSYSWGQGATSSNQPQHF. DNA for the CDR3: TGTGCCAGCAGTTACTCGTGGGGGCAGGGGGCGACCTCCAGCAATCAGCCCCAGCATTTT.

The table lists this clonotype with a count of one. The V and J genes are TRBV24-1 and TRBJ2-1; the D gene could be TRBD1 or TRBD2 (5 bases each). The CDR3 is 13 residues long. V lost 2 bases and J 8 bases, leaving 9 bases between the germline ends. Germline CDR1 and CDR2: KGHDR and SFDVKD. CDR3 sequence: CATSDSLGDEQFF. For the CDR3, the DNA is TGTGCCACCAGTGATTCCCTGGGGGATGAGCAGTTCTTC.

The V call is TRBV7-2, the J call TRBJ2-1; D might be TRBD1 (5 bases). The V end lost 5 bases, the J end lost 0 bases, and 14 bases lay between the germline ends. This CDR3 is built from 16 residues. Germline CDR1 is SGHTA and CDR2 is FQGNSA. CDR3 region: CASSLVSGHSYNEQFF. The CDR3 DNA sequence: TGTGCCAGCAGCCTCGTCTCCGGACACTCCTACAATGAGCAGTTCTTC.